Listed below are T cell receptor beta chains from one sample, sequenced in a study of low-dose radiotherapy and immunotherapy resistance in tumors. Each CDR3 protein gets one entry after TCRdb re-called the reads with MiXCR. The table records under 70,000 distinct CDR3 sequences, 20% to 25% of them present only once. The sample in question was PBMCs, obtained after low-dose radiotherapy plus immunotherapy. The receptors shown here come from a male donor with prostate cancer. The CDR3 runs from the conserved cysteine through the conserved F or W. D genes are given only for firm matches. Some rows mark clone size as missing; the rest say once, few, many or name a class of expanded clone.

j_call: TRBJ2-1
clone_size: many
v_call: TRBV20-1
d_call: -
cdr3_nt: TGCAGTGCTAGAGATTGGGGGACAAGGGTCAATGAGCAGTTCTTC
cdr3_aa: CSARDWGTRVNEQFF

j_call: TRBJ2-3
clone_size: many
v_call: TRBV7-9
d_call: -
cdr3_nt: TGTGCCAGCAGCCCCACGACCACAAGCGCAGATACGCAGTATTTT
cdr3_aa: CASSPTTTSADTQYF

j_call: TRBJ2-2
clone_size: -
v_call: TRBV11-3
d_call: -
cdr3_nt: TGTGCCAGCAGCCACAGGGGAGGTGACACCGGGGAGCTGTTTTTT
cdr3_aa: CASSHRGGDTGELFF

j_call: TRBJ1-2
clone_size: many
v_call: TRBV6-2/TRBV6-3
d_call: TRBD1
cdr3_nt: TGTGCCAGCTATACCTCAGGGGGCGGTTATGGCTACACCTTC
cdr3_aa: CASYTSGGGYGYTF

j_call: TRBJ2-3
clone_size: many
v_call: TRBV5-1
d_call: TRBD1
cdr3_nt: TGCGCCAGCAGCTGGGGGACAGGGGGCACAGATACGCAGTATTTT
cdr3_aa: CASSWGTGGTDTQYF

j_call: TRBJ2-2
clone_size: many
v_call: TRBV10-3
d_call: -
cdr3_nt: TGTGCCATCAGTGATTGGAGCGGAAACACCGGGGAGCTGTTTTTT
cdr3_aa: CAISDWSGNTGELFF

j_call: TRBJ2-7
clone_size: few
v_call: TRBV5-1
d_call: -
cdr3_nt: TGCGCCAGCAGCTTGGGACGGGATTATGGCCCTAGCTCCTACGAGCAGTACTTC
cdr3_aa: CASSLGRDYGPSSYEQYF

j_call: TRBJ2-1
clone_size: many
v_call: TRBV5-1
d_call: -
cdr3_nt: TGCGCCAGCAGCTTGGCCCTGGAACCCAGAGCTAATGAGCAGTTCTTC
cdr3_aa: CASSLALEPRANEQFF

j_call: TRBJ2-1
clone_size: many
v_call: TRBV20-1
d_call: TRBD1
cdr3_nt: TGCAGTGCCCCCCGACAGGGTTTAACCTCCTACAATGAGCAGTTCTTC
cdr3_aa: CSAPRQGLTSYNEQFF

j_call: TRBJ1-5
clone_size: many
v_call: TRBV12-3/TRBV12-4
d_call: -
cdr3_nt: TGTGCCAGCAGGCCAGGACAGATTCCTAATCAGCCCCAGCATTTT
cdr3_aa: CASRPGQIPNQPQHF

j_call: TRBJ2-3
clone_size: -
v_call: TRBV5-6
d_call: TRBD2
cdr3_nt: TGTGCCAGCAGCTTGGCGGGACTAGCGACAGATACGCAGTATTTT
cdr3_aa: CASSLAGLATDTQYF

j_call: TRBJ2-1
clone_size: many
v_call: TRBV7-2
d_call: TRBD2
cdr3_nt: TGTGCCAGCAATCTAGCGGGATCAACCTACAATGAGCAGTTCTTC
cdr3_aa: CASNLAGSTYNEQFF

j_call: TRBJ1-2
clone_size: many
v_call: TRBV4-1
d_call: -
cdr3_nt: TGCGCCAGCAGCCAAGAATACTGGGAGGGGGGCTACACCTTC
cdr3_aa: CASSQEYWEGGYTF

j_call: TRBJ2-1
clone_size: once
v_call: TRBV20-1
d_call: -
cdr3_nt: TGCAGTCCAAAGAGGGATGAGCAGTTCTTC
cdr3_aa: CSPKRDEQFF

j_call: TRBJ1-5
clone_size: many
v_call: TRBV19
d_call: -
cdr3_nt: TGTGCCAGTAGTACCCCAGGACGCAACAATCAGCCCCAGCATTTT
cdr3_aa: CASSTPGRNNQPQHF

j_call: TRBJ2-2
clone_size: -
v_call: TRBV5-1
d_call: TRBD1
cdr3_nt: TGCGCCAGCAGCTCAATACGACAGGGGATTATGGGGACCGGGGAGCTGTTTTTT
cdr3_aa: CASSSIRQGIMGTGELFF

j_call: TRBJ2-7
clone_size: many
v_call: TRBV6-6
d_call: -
cdr3_nt: TGTGCCAGCAGTCCGTCGGGGCGATCCTACGAGCAGTACTTC
cdr3_aa: CASSPSGRSYEQYF

j_call: TRBJ2-7
clone_size: many
v_call: TRBV29-1
d_call: -
cdr3_nt: TGCAGCGTATCGGGACAAACAAGATTCTACGAGCAGTACTTC
cdr3_aa: CSVSGQTRFYEQYF

j_call: TRBJ1-5
clone_size: many
v_call: TRBV12-3/TRBV12-4
d_call: -
cdr3_nt: TGTGCCAGCAGTTTAGGGCAGGCGATCAATCAGCCCCAGCATTTT
cdr3_aa: CASSLGQAINQPQHF

j_call: TRBJ1-5
clone_size: few
v_call: TRBV20-1
d_call: -
cdr3_nt: TGCAGTGCTGCAACCCTCAATCAGCCCCAGCATTTT
cdr3_aa: CSAATLNQPQHF

j_call: TRBJ1-1
clone_size: many
v_call: TRBV18
d_call: -
cdr3_nt: TGTGCCAGCTCAAGGACAGAGAACACTGAAGCTTTCTTT
cdr3_aa: CASSRTENTEAFF

j_call: TRBJ2-5
clone_size: many
v_call: TRBV29-1
d_call: -
cdr3_nt: TGCAGCGTTAGTGAGGGACAAGAGACCCAGTACTTC
cdr3_aa: CSVSEGQETQYF

j_call: TRBJ2-5
clone_size: many
v_call: TRBV7-2
d_call: -
cdr3_nt: TGTGCCAGCAGCACCCAGCGGTACCAAGAGACCCAGTACTTC
cdr3_aa: CASSTQRYQETQYF

j_call: TRBJ1-2
clone_size: many
v_call: TRBV10-3
d_call: -
cdr3_nt: TGTGCCATCAGTGTATTGGAGAGGGCTGATGGCTACACCTTC
cdr3_aa: CAISVLERADGYTF

j_call: TRBJ2-3
clone_size: -
v_call: TRBV5-4
d_call: -
cdr3_nt: TGTGCCAGCAGCTTTAGGCAGGGGAGCACAGATACGCAGTATTTT
cdr3_aa: CASSFRQGSTDTQYF

j_call: TRBJ2-1
clone_size: many
v_call: TRBV7-2
d_call: TRBD2
cdr3_nt: TGTGCCAGCAGCTCTACTAGCGGGGCCCCGGGTAATGAGCAGTTCTTC
cdr3_aa: CASSSTSGAPGNEQFF

j_call: TRBJ1-5
clone_size: many
v_call: TRBV6-2/TRBV6-3
d_call: TRBD1
cdr3_nt: TGTGCCAGCCTCGGACAGGGAGGGAACCAGCCCCAGCATTTT
cdr3_aa: CASLGQGGNQPQHF

j_call: TRBJ1-1
clone_size: -
v_call: TRBV28
d_call: TRBD1
cdr3_nt: TGTGCCAGCAAGGGGGCACAGCAGTACACTGAAGCTTTCTTT
cdr3_aa: CASKGAQQYTEAFF